This TCR beta chain was obtained from a study of cytotoxic CD8 clonotypes in ibrutinib-treated CLL. Regarding the study as a whole: Having risen at ibrutinib response, clonality had fallen back toward baseline by progression.

Germline CDR1 is SNHLY and CDR2 is FYNNEI. The CDR3 has 15 amino acids. V lost 5 bases and J lost 2, with 10 bases in between. This clone appeared a few times. The antigen remains undetermined. The table came from immunoSEQ multiplex PCR; TCRdb's copy has only in-frame clones and leaves some out. The sample shows around 310,000 clones, almost 80% of them seen only once. The sample here was PBMCs, taken before ibrutinib treatment. This TCR derives from a human donor with chronic lymphocytic leukemia. The chain couples TRBV2 to TRBJ2-6, with TRBD1 as a possible D gene (5 bases). The CDR3 coding sequence is TGTGCCAGCAGTAGACAGATAACTGGGGCCAACGTCCTGACTTTC. The encoded protein is CASSRQITGANVLTF. The complete variable domain, with remaining parts taken from reference TRBV2 and TRBJ2-6, reads EPEVTQTPSHQVTQMGQEVILRCVPISNHLYFYWYRQILGQKVEFLVSFYNNEISEKSEIFDDQFSVERPDGSNFTLKIRSTKLEDSAMYFCASSRQITGANVLTFGAGSRLTVL.